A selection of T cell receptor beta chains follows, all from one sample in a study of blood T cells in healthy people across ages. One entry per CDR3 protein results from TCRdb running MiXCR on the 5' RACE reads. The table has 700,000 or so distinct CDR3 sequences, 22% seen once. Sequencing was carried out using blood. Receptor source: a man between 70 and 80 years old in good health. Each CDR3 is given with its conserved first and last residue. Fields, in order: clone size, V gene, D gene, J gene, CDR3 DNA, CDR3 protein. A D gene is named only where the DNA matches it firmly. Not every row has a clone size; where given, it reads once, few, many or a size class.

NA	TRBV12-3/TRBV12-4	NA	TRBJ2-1	TGTGCCAGCAGCCCCAGGGGAATCTACAATGAGCAGTTCTTC	CASSPRGIYNEQFF
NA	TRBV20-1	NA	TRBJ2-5	TGCAGTGCTAGCTTTCTAGGGGAGACCCAGTACTTC	CSASFLGETQYF
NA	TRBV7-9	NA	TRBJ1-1	TGTGCCAGCAGCTTAGCGGCGGGGGAGGCTGAAGCTTTCTTT	CASSLAAGEAEAFF
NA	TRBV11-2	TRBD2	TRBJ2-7	TGTGCCAGCAGCGTTGGAGCGGGGGGTTACTACGAGCAGTACTTC	CASSVGAGGYYEQYF
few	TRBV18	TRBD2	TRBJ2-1	TGTGCCAGCTCACCGGGCGCGACTAGCGGGATACCCGGGAGCTCCTACAATGAGCAGTTCTTC	CASSPGATSGIPGSSYNEQFF
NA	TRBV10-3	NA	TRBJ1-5	TGTGCCATCAGTGAGGCATCCGCCCTAAAGGGACAGCCCCAGCATTTT	CAISEASALKGQPQHF
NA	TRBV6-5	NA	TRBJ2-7	TGTGCCAGCATAGGGGATTCCTACGAGCAGTACTTC	CASIGDSYEQYF
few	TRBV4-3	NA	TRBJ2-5	TGCGCCAGCGGAATACAGGGAAAAGAGACCCAGTACTTC	CASGIQGKETQYF
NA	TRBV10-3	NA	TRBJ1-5	TGTGCCATCAGTGTGGAGGGGGAGTATCAGCCCCAGCATTTT	CAISVEGEYQPQHF
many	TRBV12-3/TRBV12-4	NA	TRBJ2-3	TGTGCCAGCAGCTCGGCAGGGCGGAGGACGGATACGCAGTATTTT	CASSSAGRRTDTQYF
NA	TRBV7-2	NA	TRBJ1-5	TGTGCCAGCAGCTTAGGGGTTTCGAGCGGGGGTTACTGGGATACGCAGCATTTT	CASSLGVSSGGYWDTQHF
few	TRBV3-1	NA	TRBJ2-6	TGTGCCAGCAGCCCCCCCAGGCTATCTGGGGCCAACGTCCTGACTTTC	CASSPPRLSGANVLTF
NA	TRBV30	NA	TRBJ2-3	TGTGCCTGGAGCGCTAGGTTTATTCGGGTTAGCACAGATACGCAGTATTTT	CAWSARFIRVSTDTQYF
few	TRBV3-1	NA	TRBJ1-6	TGTGCCAGCAGCCAAGGCCTCAGGGTCCCTAATAATTCACCCCTCCACTTT	CASSQGLRVPNNSPLHF
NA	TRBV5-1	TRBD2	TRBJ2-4	TGCGCCAGCAGCCCCCCCGGGACTAACGAAAACATTCAGTACTTC	CASSPPGTNENIQYF
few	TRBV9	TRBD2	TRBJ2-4	TGTGCCAGCAGCTCTGGGGCTAGCGGGAGTCTCAAAAACATTCAGTACTTC	CASSSGASGSLKNIQYF
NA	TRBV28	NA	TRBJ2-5	TGTGCCAGCAGTTTCTTCACAGGACGGCAAGAGACCCAGTACTTC	CASSFFTGRQETQYF
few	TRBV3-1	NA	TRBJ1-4	TGTGCCAGCAGCCAAGAGCGGGTTTGGGGCCTAGGGGAAAAACTGTTTTTT	CASSQERVWGLGEKLFF
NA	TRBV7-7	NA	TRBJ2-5	TGTGCCAGCAGCCTCTTCCATTCAGACCAAGAGACCCAGTACTTC	CASSLFHSDQETQYF
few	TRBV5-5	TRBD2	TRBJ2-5	TGTGCCAGCAGCTCGTTGCTAGCGGGAGGTCCCCCAGAGACCCAGTACTTC	CASSSLLAGGPPETQYF
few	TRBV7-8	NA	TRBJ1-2	TGTGCCAGCAGCTTAGCGATCCCAGGGTCGGCTAACTATGGCTACACCTTC	CASSLAIPGSANYGYTF
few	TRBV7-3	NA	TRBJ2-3	TGTGCCAGCAGCCAGAATCTCCGTGCAGATACGCAGTATTTT	CASSQNLRADTQYF
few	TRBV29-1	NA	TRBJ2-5	TGCATCGTACGGGGGGCTGCCAACCAAGAGACCCAGTACTTC	CIVRGAANQETQYF
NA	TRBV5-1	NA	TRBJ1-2	TGCGCCAGCAGCTTGGCTCCTCAAGGGGGTGGCTACACCTTC	CASSLAPQGGGYTF